Each of the 23 T cell receptor beta chains below was sequenced from the same sample in a study of monozygotic twins with inflammatory bowel disease. TCRdb reprocessed the 5' RACE reads and keeps a single row for each CDR3 protein, giving no DNA. Its clone listing holds 300,000 to 400,000 distinct CDR3 sequences. The specimen was blood. The receptors stem from a human donor with ulcerative colitis or Crohn's disease, or a healthy co-twin of an affected twin (not recorded which).

J is TRBJ1-1 and V is TRBV2; the TCRdb call, TRBD1, lacks DNA for checking. The CDR3 sequence is 13 residues long. Germline-derived CDR1 and CDR2 are SNHLY and FYNNEI. CDR3 sequence: CASTSDIRTEAFF.

The J gene is TRBJ2-1, the V gene TRBV6-1; the D gene TCRdb calls, TRBD2, cannot be checked with no DNA. The germline V gene encodes CDR1 MNHNS and CDR2 SASEGT. The CDR3 length is 15 residues. The CDR3 is CASWQGLAGNYEQFF.

The chain links TRBV3-1 to TRBJ1-2; there is no DNA to check the TCRdb D call of TRBD1. The CDR3 contains 14 residues. Looked up from germline, CDR1 is LGHDT and CDR2 is YNNKEL (reference sequence). CDR3 region: CASSQDATGGGYTF.

The V call is TRBV5-4, the J call TRBJ1-2; lacking DNA, the TRBD1 call made by TCRdb goes unchecked. Germline V gene sequence: CDR1 SGHNT, CDR2 YYREEE (reference sequence). The CDR3 spans 15 residues. CDR3 amino acids: CASSLVGQDAYGYTF.

This sequence joins TRBV4-1 and TRBJ2-5; the D call of TRBD1 rests on TCRdb alone, since no DNA is present to check it. This CDR3 is built from 15 residues. In germline, CDR1 is MGHRA, CDR2 YSYEKL. The CDR3 spells CASSHPGGGEETQYF.

The V and J genes are TRBV5-1 and TRBJ1-2; TCRdb's D call of TRBD1 is untestable without DNA. From germline, CDR1 is SGHRS and CDR2 YFSETQ. This CDR3 comprises 13 residues. CDR3 in amino acids: CASSFSTALGYTF. The whole variable domain, remainder taken from reference TRBV5-1 and TRBJ1-2, is KAGVTQTPRYLIKTRGQQVTLSCSPISGHRSVSWYQQTPGQGLQFLFEYFSETQRNKGNFPGRFSGRQFSNSRSEMNVSTLELGDSALYLCASSFSTALGYTFGSGTRLTVV.

V gene TRBV7-2 combines with J gene TRBJ2-3; TCRdb's D call of TRBD1 is untestable without DNA. Germline V CDR1 and CDR2: SGHTA, FQGNSA. The CDR3 sequence is 14 residues long. The CDR3 loop reads CASSLPGITDTQYF.

The rearrangement links TRBV18 to TRBJ1-2; the D call of TRBD1 rests on TCRdb alone, since no DNA is present to check it. Germline CDR1 is KGHSH and CDR2 is LQKENI. CDR3 length: 14 amino acids. CDR3 amino acids: CASSPTWDIYGYTF.

The chain links TRBV7-8 to TRBJ2-1; the D call of TRBD1 rests on TCRdb alone, since no DNA is present to check it. CDR1 SGHVS and CDR2 FQNEAQ come from the germline V gene. The CDR3 has 15 residues. The CDR3 reads CASSLGQGSYNEQFF.

The CDR3 here is CASSPPGLEQFF. The genes are TRBV7-2 and TRBJ2-1; TCRdb's assignment of TRBD2 cannot be checked, as there is no DNA. Germline V gene sequence: CDR1 SGHTA, CDR2 FQGNSA. The CDR3 runs to 12 residues.

V and J are TRBV6-2 or TRBV6-3 and TRBJ2-7. Germline V CDR1 and CDR2: MNHEY, SVGEGT. This CDR3 comprises 15 residues. The CDR3 region is CASSLIRGDFYEQYF.

The V gene is TRBV12-3 or TRBV12-4, the J gene TRBJ2-7; TCRdb gives TRBD2 as the D gene, but with no DNA this cannot be confirmed. This CDR3 is 15 amino acids long. CDR3 loop: CASSLGAGASYEQYF.

The rearrangement uses TRBV18 and TRBJ2-1; without DNA, the TCRdb call of TRBD1 cannot be checked. The CDR3 is 14 residues long. Germline CDR1 is KGHSH and CDR2 is LQKENI. CDR3 protein: CASSPPFGANEQFF.

The chain links TRBV6-2 or TRBV6-3 to TRBJ2-6; TCRdb calls TRBD1, which cannot be checked without DNA. Per the germline V gene, CDR1 is MNHEY and CDR2 is SVGEGT. The CDR3 runs to 14 residues. Here the CDR3 reads CASARGSGANVLTF.

This sequence joins TRBV7-9 and TRBJ1-2; TCRdb indicates TRBD1, and absent DNA this call remains unverified. CDR1 SEHNR and CDR2 FQNEAQ come from the germline V gene (reference sequence). This CDR3 is built from 15 residues. The CDR3 loop is CASSFDSHGYYGYTF.

The chain recombines TRBV20-1 with TRBJ1-6. This CDR3 has 15 amino acids. Germline V gene sequence: CDR1 DFQATT, CDR2 SNEGSKA (reference sequence). CDR3 region: CSARDIQTYNSPLHF.

The chain combines TRBV2 with TRBJ1-6; the D call from TCRdb, TRBD1, cannot be confirmed without DNA. The germline CDR1 and CDR2 sequences are SNHLY and FYNNEI. This CDR3 has 18 amino acids. The CDR3 is CASNYGVPGTRGNSPLHF.

The V and J genes are TRBV7-8 and TRBJ2-1; TCRdb indicates TRBD1, and absent DNA this call remains unverified. CDR3 length: 15 amino acids. The germline gives CDR1 SGHVS, CDR2 FQNEAQ. The CDR3: CASSPQGAPHNEQFF.

The J gene is TRBJ2-2, the V gene TRBV6-4; lacking DNA, the TRBD2 call made by TCRdb goes unchecked. From germline, CDR1 is MRHNA and CDR2 SNTAGT. This CDR3 contains 17 residues. This CDR3 is CASSEFSTSGTTGELFF.

The chain employs TRBV28 and TRBJ2-7; the TRBD1 assignment by TCRdb is unverifiable without DNA. Germline values: CDR1 MDHEN, CDR2 SYDVKM. The CDR3 contains 16 residues. The CDR3: CASSSGAETGAYEQYF.

This chain links TRBV7-9 with TRBJ2-7. Per the germline V gene, CDR1 is SEHNR and CDR2 is FQNEAQ (reference sequence). The CDR3 spans 12 residues. CDR3 sequence reads: CASSLLSDEQYF.

V and J are TRBV5-1 and TRBJ2-7; TCRdb calls TRBD1, which cannot be checked without DNA. CDR1 is SGHRS and CDR2 is YFSETQ in the germline V gene. The CDR3 loop spans 13 amino acids. The CDR3 spells CASSFGTDFQQYF.

The rearrangement uses TRBV4-2 and TRBJ2-5; TCRdb outputs TRBD2, but without DNA this stays unchecked. The CDR3 is made up of 17 amino acids. Germline assignment: CDR1 LGHNA and CDR2 YNFKEQ. Here the CDR3 reads CASSQGYGRSNQETQYF.